These T cell receptor beta chains were read from a single sample in a study of post-analysis software for immune sequencing data. TCRdb passed the PCR reads through MiXCR, listing each CDR3 protein once. The top ten clones hold 4% to 5% of a sample with 650,000 to 900,000 distinct CDR3 sequences, about 43% of them seen once. Sequencing was performed on blood. The receptors were gathered from a girl aged 5-17 years with multiple sclerosis. CDR3s include the opening cysteine and the closing phenylalanine or tryptophan. Fields, in order: J gene, V gene, D gene, clone size, CDR3 DNA, CDR3 protein. The D gene is left open where the match is weak. Size tells how often a clone was seen (once, few, many) or the class of an expanded clone, and some rows leave it out.

j_call: TRBJ2-3; v_call: TRBV12-3/TRBV12-4; d_call: .; clone_size: few; cdr3_nt: TGTGCCAGCAGTCTACGACAGGTGAAAGCAGATACGCAGTATTTT; cdr3_aa: CASSLRQVKADTQYF
j_call: TRBJ2-5; v_call: TRBV7-9; d_call: TRBD2; clone_size: .; cdr3_nt: TGTGCCAGCAGCTTAAGGGAGGGCTCCTACAATGAGCAGTACTTC; cdr3_aa: CASSLREGSYNEQYF
j_call: TRBJ2-1; v_call: TRBV4-1; d_call: TRBD2; clone_size: .; cdr3_nt: TGCGCCAGCAGCCAAGTGCCGGGACTAGCGGACGACAATGAGCAGTTCTTC; cdr3_aa: CASSQVPGLADDNEQFF
j_call: TRBJ2-7; v_call: TRBV12-3/TRBV12-4; d_call: TRBD1; clone_size: .; cdr3_nt: TGTGCCAGCAGTTTAGAGGCGACAGGGGGGGAGATCTACGAGCAGTACTTC; cdr3_aa: CASSLEATGGEIYEQYF
j_call: TRBJ2-4; v_call: TRBV7-8; d_call: TRBD2; clone_size: .; cdr3_nt: TGTGCCAGCAGCTTCGGGCTAGCGGGAGTTCGGGAGCAGTACTTC; cdr3_aa: CASSFGLAGVREQYF
j_call: TRBJ1-2; v_call: TRBV12-3/TRBV12-4; d_call: .; clone_size: .; cdr3_nt: TGTGCCACCAGCAAGTTTTCACGGGACTATGGCTACACCTTC; cdr3_aa: CATSKFSRDYGYTF
j_call: TRBJ2-1; v_call: TRBV4-3; d_call: .; clone_size: .; cdr3_nt: TGCGCCAGCAGCCAAGATCTCCTCGACAATGAGCAGTTCTTC; cdr3_aa: CASSQDLLDNEQFF
j_call: TRBJ2-7; v_call: TRBV6-5; d_call: .; clone_size: .; cdr3_nt: TGTGCCAGCAGTTACGAGGGCGACTACGAGCAGTACTTC; cdr3_aa: CASSYEGDYEQYF
j_call: TRBJ2-1; v_call: TRBV7-8; d_call: .; clone_size: .; cdr3_nt: TGTGCCAGCAGCCCGAGGGGGGAGGCATACAATGAGCAGTTCTTC; cdr3_aa: CASSPRGEAYNEQFF
j_call: TRBJ2-1; v_call: TRBV3-1; d_call: .; clone_size: few; cdr3_nt: TGTGCCAGCAGAACCAAATCGAGCTCCTACAATGAGCAGTTCTTC; cdr3_aa: CASRTKSSSYNEQFF
j_call: TRBJ2-7; v_call: TRBV24-1; d_call: TRBD2; clone_size: .; cdr3_nt: TGTGCCACCAGTGATCGACTAGCCTATAGCAACGAGCAGTACTTC; cdr3_aa: CATSDRLAYSNEQYF
j_call: TRBJ2-7; v_call: TRBV20-1; d_call: .; clone_size: .; cdr3_nt: TGCAGTGCTAGCTACGGACCTTACGAGCAGTACTTC; cdr3_aa: CSASYGPYEQYF
j_call: TRBJ2-5; v_call: TRBV5-6; d_call: TRBD2; clone_size: .; cdr3_nt: TGTGCCAGCAGCTTCAGCGGGAACAAAGAGACCCAGTACTTC; cdr3_aa: CASSFSGNKETQYF
j_call: TRBJ2-3; v_call: TRBV29-1; d_call: .; clone_size: .; cdr3_nt: TGCAGCGTTGATAGGGGGAGCACAGATACGCAGTATTTT; cdr3_aa: CSVDRGSTDTQYF
j_call: TRBJ1-5; v_call: TRBV20-1; d_call: .; clone_size: .; cdr3_nt: TGCAGTGCTAGAGAGGGGGCTTGGAATCAGCCCCAGCATTTT; cdr3_aa: CSAREGAWNQPQHF
j_call: TRBJ2-7; v_call: TRBV5-5; d_call: .; clone_size: .; cdr3_nt: TGTGCCAGCTCATCGCAGGGGCAGACCTACGAGCAGTACTTC; cdr3_aa: CASSSQGQTYEQYF
j_call: TRBJ2-1; v_call: TRBV11-2; d_call: .; clone_size: .; cdr3_nt: TGTGCCAGCAGCTTGGTTCCGGCTTTGGATGAGCAGTTCTTC; cdr3_aa: CASSLVPALDEQFF
j_call: TRBJ2-7; v_call: TRBV25-1; d_call: .; clone_size: .; cdr3_nt: TGTGCCAGCAGTGAGAGTCCCTACGAGCAGTACTTC; cdr3_aa: CASSESPYEQYF
j_call: TRBJ2-3; v_call: TRBV20-1; d_call: .; clone_size: few; cdr3_nt: TGCAGTGCTAGTTACCGGGACTCTCGATCCGCAGATACGCAGTATTTT; cdr3_aa: CSASYRDSRSADTQYF
j_call: TRBJ2-7; v_call: TRBV2; d_call: TRBD2; clone_size: .; cdr3_nt: TGTGCCAGCCCTAGACTAGCGGGAGAGGTCGAGCAGTACTTC; cdr3_aa: CASPRLAGEVEQYF
j_call: TRBJ1-2; v_call: TRBV12-3/TRBV12-4; d_call: .; clone_size: .; cdr3_nt: TGTGCCAGTGCCCAAACTAACTATGGCTACACCTTC; cdr3_aa: CASAQTNYGYTF
j_call: TRBJ2-7; v_call: TRBV5-1; d_call: TRBD2; clone_size: many; cdr3_nt: TGCGCCAGCAGCTCGGGGACTAGCGGGGCCTACGAGCAGTACTTC; cdr3_aa: CASSSGTSGAYEQYF
j_call: TRBJ1-2; v_call: TRBV7-9; d_call: .; clone_size: .; cdr3_nt: TGTGCCAGCAGCAACGACGGCTATGGCTACACCTTC; cdr3_aa: CASSNDGYGYTF